This TCR beta chain is drawn from a study of cytomegalovirus exposure and HLA in healthy donors. Overall study context: The same platform used for the 600 to 750 first-cohort repertoires was also used for the 120 or so validation repertoires, as a later analysis reported.

Study findings and constraints: Reported results showed that the classifier diagnosed cytomegalovirus status with high specificity and sensitivity. Associated with cytomegalovirus, according to the listing, were around 160 TCR beta chains. First-cohort TCR clusters tended to co-occur in the roughly 120 validation repertoires, a later analysis found.

The table came from immunoSEQ multiplex PCR; TCRdb's copy has only in-frame clones and leaves some out. The sample includes 150,000 to 180,000 clones, 80% to 90% of them seen just once. The CDR3 extends over 13 amino acids. V dropped 3 bases and J dropped 8 bases, with 14 bases sitting between them. Per the germline V gene, CDR1 is SGHNT and CDR2 is YYREEE (reference sequence). The table lists this clone with a few counts. Its cognate antigen is unknown. The specimen was PBMCs. The sequence was obtained from a man aged 18 to 30 in good health and CMV-seropositive. This rearrangement joins TRBV5-4 to TRBJ2-5; possible D gene TRBD2, 6 bases. This CDR3 is CASSYSGDLTQYF. The CDR3 DNA sequence: TGTGCCAGCAGCTACTCGGGGGACCTCACCCAGTACTTC.